Shown below are 4 T cell receptor beta chains from a single sample sequenced in a study of tumor-infiltrating lymphocytes in primary liver carcinoma. Germline DNA was also extracted, while the blood RNA originated from unsorted whole blood. The investigators made TCR beta cDNA from about 500 ng total RNA, using a constant-region primer. Investigators got TCR beta libraries out of three nested multiplex PCR rounds, done with slightly modified ARM-PCR. Each of the first two PCR rounds ran 9 to 11 cycles with TRBV1-TRBV30 forward and C-beta reverse primers. TCRdb re-analysed the multiplex PCR reads in MiXCR, keeping a single row per CDR3 protein. Here the sample spans about 350,000 distinct CDR3 sequences, less than 75% being singletons. The sample comprised peripheral blood. These receptors were collected from a man between 40 and 49 years old with primary liver carcinoma and hepatitis B virus infection.

The chain recombines TRBV28 with TRBJ2-3; 8 bases are shared with TRBD2. Germline V lookup: CDR1 MDHEN, CDR2 SYDVKM. The CDR3 sequence is 15 residues long. The CDR3 region has the DNA TGTGTTCACCACCCAGCGGGGGAGGGCTTACATACGCAGTATTTT. This translates into CVHHPAGEGLHTQYF.

For this clonotype: A junction end diverges from the germline sequence, so it may reflect a read error. V is TRBV11-2 and J is TRBJ2-1, with TRBD1 matching over 8 bases. The CDR3 is 15 residues long. Germline V CDR1 and CDR2: SGHAT, FQNNGV. The CDR3 region is CASSLRDRSYNEQLF. CDR3 bases: TGTGCCAGCAGCCTCCGGGACAGGTCATACAATGAGCAGCTCTTC. The full variable domain, completed using reference TRBV11-2 and TRBJ2-1, is EAGVAQSPRYKIIEKRQSVAFWCNPISGHATLYWYQQILGQGPKLLIQFQNNGVVDDSQLPKDRFSAERLKGVDSTLKIQPAKLEDSAVYLCASSLRDRSYNEQLFGPGTRLTVL.

The chain joins TRBV6-5 to TRBJ1-2; TRBD1 might be the D (5 bases). This CDR3 is 16 amino acids long. Germline V gene sequence: CDR1 MNHEY, CDR2 SVGAGI. The V end was cut by 2 bases, the J end by 7 bases, with 20 bases between. CDR3 sequence reads: CASSYPGRRDSGGYTF. For the CDR3, the DNA is TGTGCCAGCAGTTACCCCGGGAGGCGGGACTCCGGTGGCTACACCTTC.

This clonotype was picked up one time. This may be a read error, as it is one base from a much larger clone. The chain recombines TRBV10-3 with TRBJ2-5; 9 nucleotides line up with TRBD1. This CDR3 comprises 16 residues. The germline gives CDR1 ENHRY, CDR2 SYGVKD. The CDR3 spells CAISKSMDRGQETQYF. The CDR3 nucleotides read TGTGCCATCAGTAAGTCGATGGACAGGGGTCAAGAGACCCAGTACTTC.